The entry below gives a single TCR beta chain sequence along with its context. This clone was seen a few times. It lacks a known antigen. Nothing much larger sits one base from this clone, and base qualities are not available. Trimming at the junction amounts to 3 bases on V and 14 bases on J, and the germline ends lie 11 bases apart. Taken from the germline V gene (reference sequence), the CDR1 and CDR2 loops are MNHEY and SMNVEV. The CDR3 sequence holds 11 residues, the cysteine and phenylalanine included. The kept DNA is CDR3 alone, 33 bases in frame from the first base. These data belong to a study of OX40 agonist ivuxolimab in advanced cancers. Turning to the overall study: Ivuxolimab was a fully human IgG2 agonistic monoclonal antibody targeting the costimulatory receptor OX40 (CD134). Intravenous ivuxolimab was administered to patients every 2 weeks at six dose levels: 0.01, 0.1, 0.3, 1.5, 3 and 10 mg/kg. Of the approximately 54 dose-escalation patients, hepatocellular carcinoma was present in approximately 20, melanoma in approximately 15, renal cell carcinoma in 9 and head and neck cancer in 9. In the dose-escalation cohort, 75% to 90% of patients were male, and the mean age was roughly 56 years with a range of about 20 to 80. Patients were allowed to have had prior anti-PD-1, anti-PD-L1 or anti-CTLA-4 therapy, and 30% to 40% of the dose-escalation patients had been treated with checkpoint inhibitors. Three dose-escalation patients achieved partial responses, one with hepatocellular carcinoma and two with cutaneous melanoma. Peripheral TCRbeta sequencing was intended to test whether TCR sequence diversity was altered and clonal T-cell expansion was caused by ivuxolimab. The monotherapy dose-escalation portion (N = 52 patients) of the phase I ivuxolimab trial is reported in the paper.

The trial excluded patients who had a history of autoimmune disease or who were on systemic immunosuppression. Peripheral blood for TCR sequencing was drawn from every dose cohort at baseline, at cycle 4 day 1 and at cycle 7 day 1. The samples were taken from a phase I, first-in-human, multicenter, open-label dose-escalation trial of ivuxolimab. Adults with locally advanced or metastatic head and neck squamous cell, hepatocellular, melanoma or renal cell carcinoma were enrolled in the trial. Before TCR sequencing, CD4+ T cells and CD8+ T cells from peripheral blood were sorted into separate populations. Study-wide findings and limitations: In the 0.1-3.0 mg/kg groups, partial responders had among the lowest normalized peripheral clonal expansion, particularly in CD8+ T cells. Low levels of normalized T-cell clonal expansion were also seen in some patients who did not respond. The antigen specificity of the clonally expanded peripheral T cells was not determined. At doses of 0.1 to 3.0 mg/kg, clonal expansion of both CD4+ and CD8+ blood T cells was observed from baseline to week 6. After ivuxolimab, more expanded clones were found on average in CD8+ T cells than in CD4+ T cells.

Genomic DNA was isolated from the sorted cells so that the TCRbeta CDR3 region could be sequenced. The immunoSEQ Assay was used for sequencing of TCRbeta CDR3 regions. The table was pulled from immuneACCESS by TCRdb, which kept in-frame rearrangements only. Such tables lose some clones; where checked, under half of the loss comes from unresolved V genes, and the rest has no known cause. The sample table contains approximately 77,000 clones; only one count was recorded for about 80% of them. The ten biggest clones cover just under 7% of the sample. Sample: CD4+ or CD8+ T cells sorted from blood, taken in a trial of the OX40 agonist ivuxolimab. Here the chain combines TRBV27 and TRBJ2-1, with the D gene call left open. The sequence was obtained from an adult with an advanced solid tumor such as melanoma, head and neck, liver or kidney cancer. Here is the DNA: TGTGCCAGCAGTTTGGGCCCCCGCGAGTTCTTC. It translates as CASSLGPREFF.